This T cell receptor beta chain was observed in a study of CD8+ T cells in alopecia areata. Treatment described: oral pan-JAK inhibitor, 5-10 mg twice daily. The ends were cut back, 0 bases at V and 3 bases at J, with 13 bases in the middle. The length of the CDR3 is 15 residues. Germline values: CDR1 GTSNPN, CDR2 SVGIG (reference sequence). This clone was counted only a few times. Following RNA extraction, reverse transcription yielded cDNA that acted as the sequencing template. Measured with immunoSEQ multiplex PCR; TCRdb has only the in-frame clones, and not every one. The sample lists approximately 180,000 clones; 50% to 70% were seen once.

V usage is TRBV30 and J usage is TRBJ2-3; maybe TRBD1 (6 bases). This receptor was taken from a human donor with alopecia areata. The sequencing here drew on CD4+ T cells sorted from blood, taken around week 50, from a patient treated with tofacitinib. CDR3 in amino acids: CAWSVPTGWTDTQYF. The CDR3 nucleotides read TGTGCCTGGAGTGTACCCACAGGGTGGACAGATACGCAGTATTTT.